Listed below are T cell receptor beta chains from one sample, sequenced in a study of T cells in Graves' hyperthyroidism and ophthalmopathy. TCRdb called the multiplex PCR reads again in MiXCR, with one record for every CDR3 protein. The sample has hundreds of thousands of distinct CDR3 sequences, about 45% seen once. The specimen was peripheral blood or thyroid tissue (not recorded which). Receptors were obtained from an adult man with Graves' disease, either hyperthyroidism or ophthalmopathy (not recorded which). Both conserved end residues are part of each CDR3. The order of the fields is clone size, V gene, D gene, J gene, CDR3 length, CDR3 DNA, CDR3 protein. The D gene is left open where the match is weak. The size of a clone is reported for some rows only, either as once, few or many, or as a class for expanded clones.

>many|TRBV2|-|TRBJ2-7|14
TGTGCCAGCAGTGATTTGCGGGGGCCCTACGAGCAGTACTTC
CASSDLRGPYEQYF
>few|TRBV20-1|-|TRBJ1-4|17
TGCAGTGCTAGAGATTATCGCGGCGAGGGGCGGAGGGAAAAACTGTTTTTT
CSARDYRGEGRREKLFF
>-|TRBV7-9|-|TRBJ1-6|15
TGTGCCAGCAGTGAAGCCCAAGTCGGAATTTCACCCCTCCACTTT
CASSEAQVGISPLHF
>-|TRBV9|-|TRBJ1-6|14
TGTGCCAGCAACCGGGACGGATCTAATTCACCCCTCCACTTT
CASNRDGSNSPLHF
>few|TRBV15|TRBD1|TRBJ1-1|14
TGTGCCACCAGCACCGGGACAGGTAACACTGAAGCTTTCTTT
CATSTGTGNTEAFF
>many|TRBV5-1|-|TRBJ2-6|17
TGCGCCAGCAGCGAGGCTCCGCGGAGCTCTGGGGCCAACGTCCTGACTTTC
CASSEAPRSSGANVLTF
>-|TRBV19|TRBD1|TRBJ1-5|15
TGTGCCAGTAGTGTCGACAGGGGAGTCAATCAGCCCCAGCATTTT
CASSVDRGVNQPQHF
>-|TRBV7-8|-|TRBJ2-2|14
TGTGCCAGCAGCTGGACTTCCAACACCGGGGAGCTGTTTTTT
CASSWTSNTGELFF
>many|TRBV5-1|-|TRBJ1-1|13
TGCGCCAGCAGCTTGGAAGGGGTCGCTGAAGCTTTCTTT
CASSLEGVAEAFF
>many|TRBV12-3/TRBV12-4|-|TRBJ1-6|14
TGTGCCAGCAGTTTCTCAGGGTCTAATTCACCCCTCCACTTT
CASSFSGSNSPLHF
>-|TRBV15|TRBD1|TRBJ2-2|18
TGTGCCACCAGCAGAGACCTACAGGGGTCCGGCGGTAGCGGGGAGCTGTTTTTT
CATSRDLQGSGGSGELFF
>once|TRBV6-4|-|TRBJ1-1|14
TGTGCCAGCAGTGACCCGACGTCTGACACTGAAGCTTTCTTT
CASSDPTSDTEAFF
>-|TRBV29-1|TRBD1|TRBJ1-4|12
TGCAGCGTTCAGGGGGCAGGCGAAAAACTGTTTTTT
CSVQGAGEKLFF
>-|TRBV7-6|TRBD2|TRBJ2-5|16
TGTACCAGCAGCTGGGGACTAGCGGGAGGTGGTGAGACCCAGTACTTC
CTSSWGLAGGGETQYF
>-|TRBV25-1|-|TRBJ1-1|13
TGTGCCAGCAGTGCCGACGGACGGACTGAAGCTTTCTTT
CASSADGRTEAFF
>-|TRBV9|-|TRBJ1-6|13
TGTGCCAGCAGCACTCAGGGGAGCTCACCCCTCCACTTT
CASSTQGSSPLHF
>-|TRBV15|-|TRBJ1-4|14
TGTGCCACCAGCAGCTTAGGTCGGGCGGAAAAACTGTTTTTT
CATSSLGRAEKLFF
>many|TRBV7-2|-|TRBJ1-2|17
TGTGCCAGCAGCTCCCCGCAACGGGGGCGCCTTCACTATGGCTACACCTTC
CASSSPQRGRLHYGYTF
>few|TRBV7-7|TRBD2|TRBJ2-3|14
TGTGCTAGCAGCCTTACTAGCGGCACAGATACGCAGTATTTT
CASSLTSGTDTQYF
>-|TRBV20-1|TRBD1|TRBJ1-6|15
TGCAGTGCTAGAGAACAGGGGGCTGTATATTCACCCCTCCACTTT
CSAREQGAVYSPLHF
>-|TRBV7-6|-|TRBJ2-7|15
TGTGCCAGCAGCTTGGCGTCTAGAGGCGCCTACGAGCAGTACTTC
CASSLASRGAYEQYF
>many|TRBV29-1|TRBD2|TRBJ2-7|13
TGCAGCGTTGAGGCGGGAGTGTTCCACGAGCAGTACTTC
CSVEAGVFHEQYF
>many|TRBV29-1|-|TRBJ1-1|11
TGCAGCGTTGGTGCGAACACTGAAGCTTTCTTT
CSVGANTEAFF
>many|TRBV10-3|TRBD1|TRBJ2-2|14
TGTGCCATCAACCTGGGACAGGGTACCGGGGAGCTGTTTTTT
CAINLGQGTGELFF
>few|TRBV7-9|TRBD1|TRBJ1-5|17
TGTGCCAGCAGCTTAGTTAGCGGGACAGCCCTCGGACAGCCCCAGCATTTT
CASSLVSGTALGQPQHF
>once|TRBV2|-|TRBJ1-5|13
TGTGCCAGCTCACCCGAGGGGCGGCAGCCCCAGCATTTT
CASSPEGRQPQHF
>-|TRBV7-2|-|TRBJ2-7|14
TGTGCCAGCAGCTTAGCCAGGGGGGGTTACGAGCAGTACTTC
CASSLARGGYEQYF
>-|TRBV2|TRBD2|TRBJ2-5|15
TGTGCCAGCAGGCCACTAGCGGGACCCCAAGAGACCCAGTACTTC
CASRPLAGPQETQYF
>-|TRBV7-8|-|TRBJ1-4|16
TGTGCCAGCAGCTTAGCAGGGATATTCACTAATGAAAAACTGTTTTTT
CASSLAGIFTNEKLFF
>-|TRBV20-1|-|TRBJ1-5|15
TGCAGTGCTACGCGGGGGGCGGTGGGCAATCAGCCCCAGCATTTT
CSATRGAVGNQPQHF